A selection of T cell receptor beta chains follows, all from one sample in a study of shared clonotypes between healthy human individuals. Sequencing was performed with immunoSEQ multiplex PCR; in TCRdb, only in-frame clones are kept and a portion is missing. The sample yields roughly 2,000,000 clones, roughly 94% seen once. Source material: naive CD8+ T cells sorted from blood. The origin of the receptors is a man aged 18 to 30 in good health. CDR3s include the opening cysteine and the closing phenylalanine or tryptophan. Fields, in order: CDR3 DNA, CDR3 protein, D gene, V gene, clone size, J gene. D genes are given only for firm matches. A row's size may be missing; if present it is once, few, many or a size class.

TGTGCCAGCAGCTTAGGGACTAGCGGGGTCCAAGAGACCCAGTACTTC,CASSLGTSGVQETQYF,TRBD2,TRBV7-9,NA,TRBJ2-5
TGTGCCAGCAGTTGGGGGGAAGGAACTGAAGCTTTCTTT,CASSWGEGTEAFF,NA,TRBV6-5,NA,TRBJ1-1
TGTGCCAGCAGGCAGGGACTAGACCAAGAGACCCAGTACTTC,CASRQGLDQETQYF,TRBD2,TRBV28,NA,TRBJ2-5
TGCGCCAGCAGCACTGAATCCGCGCGCACTGAAGCTTTCTTT,CASSTESARTEAFF,NA,TRBV5-1,NA,TRBJ1-1
TGTGCCAGCAGCTTATATCGCGGCCCAAATCAGCCCCAGCATTTT,CASSLYRGPNQPQHF,NA,TRBV7-6,NA,TRBJ1-5
TGTGCCAGCAGCGACAGTAACTACAATGAGCAGTTCTTC,CASSDSNYNEQFF,NA,TRBV5-4,NA,TRBJ2-1
TGTGCCAGCAGCTTGAAGAGCTCCTACGAGCAGTACTTC,CASSLKSSYEQYF,NA,TRBV11-2,NA,TRBJ2-7
TGTGCCAGCAGCCGTGCGGGACAGGAGATCAATGAGCAGTTCTTC,CASSRAGQEINEQFF,TRBD1,TRBV2,NA,TRBJ2-1
TGTGCCAGCAGTTTAATAGTAGGGGCAGCTAACACTGAAGCTTTCTTT,CASSLIVGAANTEAFF,NA,TRBV27,NA,TRBJ1-1
TGCGCCAGCAGCTTGGTGAGGGGAGATGGCTACACCTTC,CASSLVRGDGYTF,NA,TRBV5-1,NA,TRBJ1-2
TGTGCCAGCAGCGGGACAGGGGGCAACACTGAAGCTTTCTTT,CASSGTGGNTEAFF,TRBD1,TRBV6-1,NA,TRBJ1-1
TGTGCCAGCAGTGAGCTTTACAATGAGCAGTTCTTC,CASSELYNEQFF,NA,TRBV2,NA,TRBJ2-1
TGTGCCAGCAGCCCCACCCGACAGGGTAGCTCCTATAATTCACCCCTCCACTTT,CASSPTRQGSSYNSPLHF,TRBD1,TRBV7-2,NA,TRBJ1-6
TGTGCCAGCAGTTGGAGGACAGGGGGGAACTACGAGCAGTACTTC,CASSWRTGGNYEQYF,TRBD1,TRBV6-1,once,TRBJ2-7
TGTGCCAGCAGCTTTGGGGGGTCAAACACTGAAGCTTTCTTT,CASSFGGSNTEAFF,NA,TRBV5-5,NA,TRBJ1-1
TGTGCCAGCAGCTTAGAGTACGGGTCCTACAATGAGCAGTTCTTC,CASSLEYGSYNEQFF,NA,TRBV7-6,NA,TRBJ2-1
TGCGCCAGCAGCCAAGAACAGGGGCAGGGTGGGGCCAACGTCCTGACTTTC,CASSQEQGQGGANVLTF,TRBD1,TRBV4-1,NA,TRBJ2-6
TGTGCCAGCAGTTATCGACTGTCCTACGAGCAGTACTTC,CASSYRLSYEQYF,NA,TRBV6-5,NA,TRBJ2-7